This T cell receptor (beta chain) was identified in a study of cytomegalovirus exposure and HLA in healthy donors. The PCR used 60 Vbeta and 13 Jbeta primers. Libraries were prepared by immunoSEQ multiplex PCR; TCRdb keeps only in-frame clonotypes and omits some of them. The sample comprises 150,000 to 200,000 clones, roughly 78% of which are singletons, and around 6.8% rests with the top ten. Germline assignment: CDR1 SGHTS and CDR2 YDEGEE. The V end was cut by 3 bases, the J end by 0 bases, with 12 bases between. The CDR3 has 15 amino acids. Broader study findings: A later analysis reportedly found fewer N-insertions in an Asian-associated ancestry cluster than the approximately 730-donor mean. As a later analysis showed, a missense DCLRE1C variant was linked to trimming of TCR beta V- and J-genes. The authors excluded some V segments, including TRBV6-2 and TRBV6-3, as indistinguishable.

Points on this clone: Its antigen is as yet unknown.

V and J are TRBV5-8 and TRBJ1-1, with D perhaps matching TRBD1 (6 bases). The receptor was derived from a middle-aged man in good health and CMV-seropositive. Sequenced material: PBMCs. CDR3 coding DNA: TGTGCCAGCAGCTCTTGGGGGGGCATGAACACTGAAGCTTTCTTT. Translation gives CASSSWGGMNTEAFF.